The clone carrying this T cell receptor beta chain was observed a few times. The sample has other DNA sequences that encode this CDR3 too. The data were taken from a study of cytomegalovirus exposure and HLA in healthy donors. CDR3 length equals 16 residues. V dropped 2 bases and J dropped 2; count of bases not matched to a gene: 4. The germline V gene has CDR1 SGDLS and CDR2 YYNGEE. The PCR employed 60 Vbeta primers together with 13 Jbeta primers. Sequencing was performed with immunoSEQ multiplex PCR; in TCRdb, only in-frame clones are kept and a portion is missing. The sample has approximately 180,000 clones; over 9.5% are singletons.

Sequencing input: PBMCs. The sequence derives from a man between 50 and 59 years old in good health and CMV-seropositive. The chain combines TRBV9 with TRBJ2-3; TRBD2 matches at 11 bases. In DNA form, the CDR3 reads TGTGCCAGCAGCGTGGCTAGCGGGGGGTCCACAGATACGCAGTATTTT. It is translated as CASSVASGGSTDTQYF.